The T cell receptor beta chain under discussion was sequenced for a study of T cells in Graves' hyperthyroidism and ophthalmopathy. General study results and limits: A model built on 13 V-J features separated ophthalmopathy from stable hyperthyroidism.

V lost 2 bases and J 3 bases, leaving 5 bases between the germline ends. This CDR3 region has 13 residues. Germline V lookup: CDR1 SGHDN, CDR2 FVKESK. This clonotype was seen repeatedly, ten times or more. Its antigen is unknown. Template material for amplifying TCR beta CDR3 regions consisted of RNA transcripts. Researchers ran a first-round RT-PCR on the TCR CDR3 using the HTBI primer set. TCRdb fed the multiplex PCR reads into MiXCR, producing one record per CDR3 protein. The table lists roughly 130,000 distinct CDR3 sequences, less than 25% of them singletons, with 67% in the top ten. Investigators excluded patients with uncontrolled infection, other autoimmune disease, pregnancy or lactation. Used for diagnoses were clinical symptoms, serum thyroxine and TRAb, thyroid ultrasound and orbital computed tomography.

The J gene is TRBJ2-1, the V gene TRBV14; D call uncertain. The TCR originated in a woman aged 45 to 65 with Graves' hyperthyroidism that later progressed to Graves' ophthalmopathy. Sequenced: blood. The CDR3 sequence is CASSQQIYNEQFF. The CDR3 DNA reads as TGTGCCAGCAGCCAACAGATCTACAATGAGCAGTTCTTC.